This is a list of T cell receptor beta chains from one sample in a study of T cell repertoires in cytomegalovirus infection. These receptors' antigens are unknown. A single record per CDR3 protein comes from TCRdb applying MiXCR to the reads. The sample gives some 940,000 distinct CDR3 sequences, less than 40% of which show up once; 11% to 15% is in the top ten. Source: cultured CD8+ T cells from PBMCs, taken from culture after CMV antigen stimulation. The receptors were gathered from a human donor in good health (CMV status not recorded). Some clones in this sample may be carry-over from other donors' samples. Each CDR3 is given with its conserved first and last residue. The order of the fields is CDR3 DNA, CDR3 protein, clone size, J gene, V gene, D gene. The D gene is left open where the match is weak. Expanded clones are given a class, and other clones once, few, many or no size at all.

DNA: TGTGCCAGCAGTACTCCGATCTTCTATGGCTACACCTTC; CDR3: CASSTPIFYGYTF; size: NA; J: TRBJ1-2; V: TRBV28; D: NA
DNA: TGTGCCAGCAGTACCATTCCCTTTCAGACCCAGTACTTC; CDR3: CASSTIPFQTQYF; size: few; J: TRBJ2-5; V: TRBV6-1; D: NA
DNA: TGTGCCAGCAGTCGCACCGGGACAGGGGTAAATCAGCCCCAGCATTTT; CDR3: CASSRTGTGVNQPQHF; size: many; J: TRBJ1-5; V: TRBV6-5; D: TRBD1
DNA: TGTGCCAGCAGCCCCAGACTAGCGGGGGGCGAGTACATTCAGTACTTC; CDR3: CASSPRLAGGEYIQYF; size: NA; J: TRBJ2-4; V: TRBV7-2; D: TRBD2
DNA: TGTGCCATCAGTGAGTCGGAGACGTCTTCCTACGAGCAGTACTTC; CDR3: CAISESETSSYEQYF; size: few; J: TRBJ2-7; V: TRBV10-3; D: NA
DNA: TGTGCCAGCAGTTCGGGACAGCCCCAAGAGACCCAGTACTTC; CDR3: CASSSGQPQETQYF; size: many; J: TRBJ2-5; V: TRBV12-3/TRBV12-4; D: TRBD1
DNA: TGTGCCATTCTTGGGTCGACCGGGGAGCTGTTTTTT; CDR3: CAILGSTGELFF; size: NA; J: TRBJ2-2; V: TRBV10-3; D: NA
DNA: TGTGCCAGCAGCCTTGCATCCGTGGACGGATCTAACTATGGCTACACCTTC; CDR3: CASSLASVDGSNYGYTF; size: NA; J: TRBJ1-2; V: TRBV7-9; D: NA
DNA: TGTGCTAGTGGTTTCTCGCGGGGCAGGGGGGAGCTGTTTTTT; CDR3: CASGFSRGRGELFF; size: NA; J: TRBJ2-2; V: TRBV12-5; D: NA
DNA: TGTGCCAGCAGTTTTTTCGTGGCTAACACTGAAGCTTTCTTT; CDR3: CASSFFVANTEAFF; size: NA; J: TRBJ1-1; V: TRBV28; D: NA
DNA: TGTGCCAGCAGCCACTTCAGTCATCGGATTGGCCCAAACTATGGCTACACCTTC; CDR3: CASSHFSHRIGPNYGYTF; size: NA; J: TRBJ1-2; V: TRBV6-2/TRBV6-3; D: NA
DNA: TGTGCCAGCAACCCAGGGTGGGGTAATACTGAAGCTTTCTTT; CDR3: CASNPGWGNTEAFF; size: NA; J: TRBJ1-1; V: TRBV6-1; D: NA
DNA: TGTGCCAGCAGTTACTCGGAGGGACAATACACCGGGGAGCTGTTTTTT; CDR3: CASSYSEGQYTGELFF; size: few; J: TRBJ2-2; V: TRBV6-2/TRBV6-3; D: NA